This T cell receptor beta chain was found in a study of blood T cell repertoires in COVID-19. Study-wide background: The United States, Italy and Spain were the sources of the acute and convalescent COVID-19 samples. The analysed material was cDNA or gDNA that came from T cells, B-cell-depleted T cells, or PBMCs.

V lost 0 bases to trimming and J lost 1 base, with 17 bases between them. The CDR3 totals 17 residues. Germline CDR1 and CDR2: SGHNT and YYREEE (reference sequence). In the original workflow: Estimated nucleated cell counts came from reference gene primer amplification. Profiling relied on immunoSEQ multiplex PCR, and the TCRdb table lists in-frame clones only, not all of them. That table is the source of V, J and clone size, and D and trimming were worked out from the DNA. The sample lists over 90,000 clones, roughly 80% occurring once. This clonotype was obtained from a man between 60 and 75 years old with acute or convalescent COVID-19. This chain links TRBV5-4 with TRBJ2-7; maybe TRBD2 (5 bases). Sample: peripheral blood. CDR3 bases: TGTGCCAGCAGCTTGGATCTTCCGGGAAGGGATTCCTACGAGCAGTACTTC. Residues: CASSLDLPGRDSYEQYF.